The 30 T cell receptor beta chains below were found in one sample sequenced in a study of shared clonotypes between healthy human individuals. CD45RO negativity and positive selection for CCR7 defined naive CD8 cells, a population that excluded terminally differentiated effector memory CD45RA+ cells. Profiling relied on immunoSEQ multiplex PCR, and the TCRdb table lists in-frame clones only, not all of them. The sample yields over 2 million clones, about 95% seen once. What was sequenced was naive CD8+ T cells sorted from blood. The receptors shown here come from a young man in good health.

The V gene is TRBV28, the J gene TRBJ2-7, with D perhaps matching TRBD1 (6 bases). The ends were cut back, 5 bases at V and 1 base at J, with 15 bases in the middle. Per the germline V gene, CDR1 is MDHEN and CDR2 is SYDVKM. The CDR3 is 15 residues long. The CDR3 protein is CASSPRQTGSYEQYF. In DNA form, the CDR3 reads TGTGCCAGCAGTCCCCGTCAGACAGGATCCTACGAGCAGTACTTC.

To note about this clone: The junction differs from germline at one of its ends, possibly a read error. The chain combines TRBV13 with TRBJ2-7; D might be TRBD2 (5 bases). CDR1 and CDR2 from the germline V gene are PRHDT and FYEKMQ (reference sequence). The CDR3 loop spans 13 amino acids. CDR3 in amino acids: CASILRGSYEQYF. Written as DNA, the CDR3 is TGTGCCAGCATCTTACGGGGTTCCTACGAGCAGTACTTC.

The chain is built from TRBV9 and TRBJ1-3; D not resolved. V was shortened by 5 bases and J by 0 bases, with 12 bases between the two germline ends. Germline-derived CDR1 and CDR2 are SGDLS and YYNGEE. This CDR3 has 15 amino acids. CDR3 amino acids: CASRGFGASGNTIYF. The CDR3 DNA reads as TGTGCCAGCAGAGGGTTTGGAGCCTCTGGAAACACCATATATTTT. The whole variable domain, filled in from reference TRBV9 and TRBJ1-3, reads DSGVTQTPKHLITATGQRVTLRCSPRSGDLSVYWYQQSLDQGLQFLIQYYNGEERAKGNILERFSAQQFPDLHSELNLSSLELGDSALYFCASRGFGASGNTIYFGEGSWLTVV.

With respect to this clone: The same CDR3 is also encoded by other DNA sequences in this sample. This chain uses TRBV11-2 with TRBJ2-5; no clear D gene. Trimming removed 1 base from V and 0 bases from J, with 3 bases in between. Germline CDR1 is SGHAT and CDR2 is FQNNGV. This CDR3 comprises 13 residues. The CDR3 coding sequence is TGTGCCAGCAGCTTAGCCAACCAAGAGACCCAGTACTTC. Protein sequence: CASSLANQETQYF. The full variable domain, its missing parts supplied by reference TRBV11-2 and TRBJ2-5, is EAGVAQSPRYKIIEKRQSVAFWCNPISGHATLYWYQQILGQGPKLLIQFQNNGVVDDSQLPKDRFSAERLKGVDSTLKIQPAKLEDSAVYLCASSLANQETQYFGPGTRLLVL.

The genes are TRBV6-6 and TRBJ1-6, with 8 bases lining up with TRBD1. The CDR3 covers 14 residues. The V gene end was trimmed by 7 bases and the J gene end by 7 bases; junction bases not matched to a gene: 6. Germline values: CDR1 MNHNY, CDR2 SVGAGI (reference sequence). Here the CDR3 reads CASKGTGGNSPLHF. CDR3 DNA: TGTGCCAGCAAAGGGACAGGAGGAAATTCACCCCTCCACTTT.

This clone has just a few counts. Other DNA variants within this sample encode the same CDR3. V gene TRBV6-5 combines with J gene TRBJ2-2; 7 bases line up with TRBD2. The CDR3 covers 16 residues. V dropped 0 bases and J dropped 1; count of bases not matched to a gene: 2. CDR1 is MNHEY, CDR2 SVGAGI, per germline. CDR3 bases: TGTGCCAGCAGTTACTCGGCGGGAGAGAACACCGGGGAGCTGTTTTTT. Translated: CASSYSAGENTGELFF.

This clone was picked up one time. This chain uses TRBV5-5 with TRBJ2-7, with 9 bases identical to TRBD2. The trim removed 7 bases at V and 2 bases at J, leaving 7 bases unmatched. Germline values: CDR1 SGHKS, CDR2 YYEKEE (reference sequence). The length of the CDR3 is 14 residues. In DNA form, the CDR3 reads TGTGCCAGCTCCTGGTCTAGCGGGGCCTACGAGCAGTACTTC. This gives the protein CASSWSSGAYEQYF.

The rearrangement uses TRBV5-8 and TRBJ2-1; D is ambiguous. This CDR3 region has 16 residues. Germline V CDR1 and CDR2: SGHTS, YDEGEE. V lost 1 base to trimming and J lost 8 bases, with 19 bases between them. CDR3 sequence (DNA): TGTGCCAGCAGCTTGTATGACTTACCTACAATGTATGAGCAGTTCTTC. It encodes CASSLYDLPTMYEQFF.

This rearrangement joins TRBV6-5 to TRBJ2-7, with D possibly being TRBD2 (5 bases). Germline CDR1 is MNHEY and CDR2 is SVGAGI. CDR3 size: 12 residues. Trimming removed 6 bases from V and 6 bases from J, with 12 bases in between. The CDR3: CASSPGWGEQYF. In DNA, the CDR3 is TGTGCCAGCAGCCCGGGATGGGGCGAGCAGTACTTC.

The rearrangement links TRBV27 to TRBJ2-7, with D maybe TRBD2 (6 bases). Trimming took off 4 bases at V and 2 bases at J, with 15 bases between the two ends. Per germline, CDR1 MNHEY and CDR2 SMNVEV (reference sequence). The CDR3 is 15 amino acids. This CDR3 reads CASSSRWRDPYEQYF. The CDR3 nucleotides are TGTGCCAGCAGTTCTAGGTGGAGGGACCCCTACGAGCAGTACTTC.

The gene calls are TRBV5-6 and TRBJ1-1; tentative D call: TRBD1 (5 bases). Germline V gene lookup returns CDR1 SGHDT and CDR2 YYEEEE. The CDR3 runs 16 residues. The V end was cut by 0 bases, the J end by 0 bases, with 12 bases between. CDR3 DNA sequence: TGTGCCAGCAGCTTGGACCCCCACAGGATGAACACTGAAGCTTTCTTT. Translating it yields CASSLDPHRMNTEAFF.

As to this clone: Other DNA sequences within the sample encode an identical CDR3. CDR3 nucleotides: TGTGCCAGCAGTTACACGGGTGAGACCCAGTACTTC. It is translated as CASSYTGETQYF. V and J are TRBV6-5 and TRBJ2-5; D remains ambiguous. This CDR3 spans 12 amino acids. Germline assignment: CDR1 MNHEY and CDR2 SVGAGI. Trimming removed 2 bases from V and 5 bases from J, with 6 bases in between.

V gene TRBV28 combines with J gene TRBJ2-7; 8 positions agree with TRBD1. The CDR3 length is 15 residues. From germline, CDR1 is MDHEN and CDR2 SYDVKM. With 6 bases clipped from V and 0 bases from J, the junction kept 7 bases outside the gene matches. CDR3 coding DNA: TGTGCCAGCAGCGGGGACAGGCGTATCTCCTACGAGCAGTACTTC. Translated: CASSGDRRISYEQYF.

This sequence joins TRBV30 and TRBJ2-3; D gene ambiguous. The CDR3 is 15 amino acids. The ends were cut back, 1 base at V and 0 bases at J, with 11 bases in the middle. Germline CDR1 and CDR2: GTSNPN and SVGIG (reference sequence). DNA of the CDR3: TGTGCCTGGAGTGGGTTAGGGTCTAGCACAGATACGCAGTATTTT. Translated, it gives CAWSGLGSSTDTQYF. The variable domain in full, completed from reference TRBV30 and TRBJ2-3, reads SQTIHQWPATLVQPVGSPLSLECTVEGTSNPNLYWYRQAAGRGLQLLFYSVGIGQISSEVPQNLSASRPQDRQFILSSKKLLLSDSGFYLCAWSGLGSSTDTQYFGPGTRLTVL.

The genes are TRBV9 and TRBJ2-5; maybe TRBD2 (6 bases). The germline CDR1 and CDR2 sequences are SGDLS and YYNGEE. The CDR3 length is 15 residues. Trimming removed 0 bases from V and 3 bases from J, with 12 bases in between. The CDR3, as DNA: TGTGCCAGCAGCGTAGGTGGAGGGTGGGAAGAGACCCAGTACTTC. It is translated as CASSVGGGWEETQYF.

The rearrangement uses TRBV6-1 and TRBJ2-7; no clear D gene. V dropped 1 base and J dropped 3 bases, with 10 bases sitting between them. Per germline, CDR1 MNHNS and CDR2 SASEGT. The CDR3 loop spans 14 amino acids. Here the CDR3 reads CASSEGGWGYEQYF. DNA for the CDR3: TGTGCCAGCAGTGAAGGTGGGTGGGGCTACGAGCAGTACTTC.

The V and J genes are TRBV2 and TRBJ2-7; D perhaps matches TRBD2 (7 bases). The CDR3 is 15 amino acids. Per the germline V gene, CDR1 is SNHLY and CDR2 is FYNNEI. V shed 8 bases and J shed 9 bases, with 26 bases lying between them. The CDR3 spells CASPARGEGPPAQYF. CDR3 DNA sequence: TGTGCCAGCCCCGCGAGGGGGGAGGGCCCTCCCGCGCAGTACTTC.

Worth noting for this clone: Other DNA sequences from this sample encode an identical CDR3 as well. This chain joins TRBV2 and TRBJ2-7; D call uncertain. The CDR3 is 12 amino acids. Per the germline V gene, CDR1 is SNHLY and CDR2 is FYNNEI. Trimming took off 3 bases at V and 2 bases at J, with 5 bases between the two ends. The CDR3 region is CASSDPTYEQYF. Here the CDR3 DNA reads TGTGCCAGCAGTGACCCCACCTACGAGCAGTACTTC.

For this clone: The sample carries other DNA sequences with the same CDR3. The rearrangement uses TRBV4-3 and TRBJ2-1; no clear D. Trimming shortened V by 0 bases and J by 0 bases, and 3 bases separated the two germline ends. CDR3 size: 14 residues. In germline, CDR1 is LGHNA, CDR2 YSLEER. DNA for the CDR3: TGCGCCAGCAGCCAAGACCGCTCCTACAATGAGCAGTTCTTC. This encodes CASSQDRSYNEQFF.

V usage is TRBV15 and J usage is TRBJ1-4; possible D gene TRBD1, 5 bases. In germline, CDR1 is LNHNV, CDR2 YYDKDF (reference sequence). The CDR3 extends over 15 amino acids. Trimming took 1 base from V and 3 from J, leaving 9 bases between them. CDR3 nucleotides: TGTGCCACCAGCAGAGTCGGGGCGGCTAATGAAAAACTGTTTTTT. It specifies CATSRVGAANEKLFF.

The chain links TRBV25-1 to TRBJ1-1, with 7 bases identical to TRBD1. This CDR3 comprises 15 residues. The germline V gene encodes CDR1 MGHDK and CDR2 SYGVNS. V shed 2 bases and J 1 base; nucleotides not matched to a gene: 4. CDR3 loop: CASSEQTGWNTEAFF. The CDR3, as DNA: TGTGCCAGCAGTGAACAGACAGGGTGGAACACTGAAGCTTTCTTT.

The chain is built from TRBV6-6 and TRBJ1-1; tentative D call: TRBD1 (5 bases). V gave up 2 bases and J gave up 8 bases, with 9 bases separating them. The CDR3 is 12 amino acids. Per the germline V gene, CDR1 is MNHNY and CDR2 is SVGAGI (reference sequence). The DNA for the CDR3 is TGTGCCAGCAGTTACGGGGCTAAGGAAGCTTTCTTT. It codes for CASSYGAKEAFF.

V usage is TRBV5-4 and J usage is TRBJ2-1; D perhaps matches TRBD2 (5 bases). This CDR3 is built from 13 residues. Germline assignment: CDR1 SGHNT and CDR2 YYREEE (reference sequence). V was trimmed by 5 bases and J by 6 bases, leaving 12 bases between them. As DNA, the CDR3 is TGTGCCAGCAGTTGGGAGAATCTCAATGAGCAGTTCTTC. This gives the protein CASSWENLNEQFF.

The gene calls are TRBV4-3 and TRBJ2-2; D not resolved. The CDR3 covers 14 residues. With 1 base removed from V and 6 bases from J, the gap between germline ends came to 9 bases. Germline-derived CDR1 and CDR2 are LGHNA and YSLEER. DNA for the CDR3: TGCGCCAGCAGCCAAGGGGTGCTAGCCGGGGAGCTGTTTTTT. Protein product: CASSQGVLAGELFF.

The table lists this clone with a count of one. The chain combines TRBV12-2 with TRBJ2-1; TRBD1, as called in the table, went unchecked against the DNA. TRBV12-2 is designated a pseudogene. The CDR3 spans 16 residues. The chain's CDR3 is CASRLGRQGALHEQFF. The CDR3 nucleotides are TGTGCAAGTCGCTTAGGACGACAGGGAGCCCTACATGAGCAGTTCTTC.

This chain joins TRBV1 and TRBJ2-7. TRBV1 is an annotated pseudogene. The CDR3 spans 11 residues. The CDR3 bases are TGCACCAGCAGCCAAGGAATCGGGCCGTACTTC. This codes for CTSSQGIGPYF.

In this sample, this clone turned up a few times. The V gene is TRBV2, the J gene TRBJ1-5, with unresolved D. The V end was cut by 5 bases, the J end by 4 bases, with 9 bases between. Germline assignment: CDR1 SNHLY and CDR2 FYNNEI. This CDR3 is 13 amino acids long. The CDR3 loop is CASSPGLNQPQHF. The CDR3 DNA follows: TGTGCCAGCAGTCCAGGTCTTAATCAGCCCCAGCATTTT.

The gene calls are TRBV4-3 and TRBJ1-5; D is uncertain. This CDR3 is 14 amino acids long. The germline gives CDR1 LGHNA, CDR2 YSLEER. The ends were cut back, 0 bases at V and 2 bases at J, with 5 bases in the middle. In DNA, the CDR3 is TGCGCCAGCAGCCAAGACAGCCGCAATCAGCCCCAGCATTTT. The encoded protein is CASSQDSRNQPQHF.

This rearrangement joins TRBV27 to TRBJ2-7, with D uncertain. This CDR3 spans 14 amino acids. Germline V CDR1 and CDR2: MNHEY, SMNVEV (reference sequence). V dropped 0 bases and J dropped 2 bases, with 8 bases sitting between them. The CDR3 DNA reads as TGTGCCAGCAGTTTATCGATAGGTACCTACGAGCAGTACTTC. This gives the protein CASSLSIGTYEQYF.

The rearrangement links TRBV25-1 to TRBJ2-1; perhaps TRBD2 as D (5 bases). V lost 1 base and J lost 12, with 13 bases in between. From germline, CDR1 is MGHDK and CDR2 SYGVNS. This CDR3 spans 13 amino acids. In DNA form, the CDR3 reads TGTGCCAGCAGTGAATGGGAGTTTTTAGGGCAGTTCTTC. Translating it yields CASSEWEFLGQFF.